This entry concerns a single TCR beta chain. V was trimmed by 6 bases and J by 1 base, leaving 15 bases between them. CDR1 and CDR2 (germline): KGHSH, LQKENI. The CDR3 spans 15 residues. Preparation of the TCRbeta library used unique molecular identifiers. Each CDR3 protein gets one entry after TCRdb re-called the PCR reads with MiXCR. The table records 450,000 to 600,000 distinct CDR3 sequences, about 33% of them present only once. The sample is drawn from a study of T-cell reconstitution after alpha-beta-depleted transplantation in children. The rearrangement links TRBV18 to TRBJ1-1, with D uncertain. The receptor's source is a human donor who donated a stem cell graft to a child with aplastic anemia. This specimen was PBMCs from the stem cell graft donor, taken from the stem cell graft. The CDR3 coding sequence is TGTGCCAGCTCCCCTCGGACTCAAGGGAACACTGAAGCTTTCTTT. It is translated as CASSPRTQGNTEAFF.